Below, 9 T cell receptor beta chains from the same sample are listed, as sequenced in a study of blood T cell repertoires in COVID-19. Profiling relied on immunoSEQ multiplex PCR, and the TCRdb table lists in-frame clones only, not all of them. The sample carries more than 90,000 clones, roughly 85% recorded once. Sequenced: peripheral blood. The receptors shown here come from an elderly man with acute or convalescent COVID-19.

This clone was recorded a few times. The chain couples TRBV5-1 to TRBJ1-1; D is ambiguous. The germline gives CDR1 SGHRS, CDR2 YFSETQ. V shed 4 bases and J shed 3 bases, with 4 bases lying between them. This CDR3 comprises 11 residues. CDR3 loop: CASSGHTEAFF. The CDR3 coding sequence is TGCGCCAGCAGCGGCCACACTGAAGCTTTCTTT.

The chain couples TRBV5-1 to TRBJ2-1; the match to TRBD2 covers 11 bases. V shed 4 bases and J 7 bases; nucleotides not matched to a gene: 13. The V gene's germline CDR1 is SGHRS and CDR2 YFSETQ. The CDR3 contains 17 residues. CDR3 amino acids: CASSPRLAGGYPNEQFF. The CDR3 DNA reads TGCGCCAGCAGCCCCCGGTTAGCGGGAGGGTATCCAAATGAGCAGTTCTTC.

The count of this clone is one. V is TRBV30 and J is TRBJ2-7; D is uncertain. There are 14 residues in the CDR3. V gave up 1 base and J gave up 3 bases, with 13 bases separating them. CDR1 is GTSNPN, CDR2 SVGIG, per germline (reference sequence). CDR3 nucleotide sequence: TGTGCCTGGAGTGGGCGACTGGCGATCTACGAGCAGTACTTC. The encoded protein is CAWSGRLAIYEQYF.

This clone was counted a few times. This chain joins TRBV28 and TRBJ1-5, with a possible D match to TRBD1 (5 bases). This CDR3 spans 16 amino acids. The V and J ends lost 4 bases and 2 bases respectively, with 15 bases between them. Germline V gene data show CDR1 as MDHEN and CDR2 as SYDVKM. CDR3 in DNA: TGTGCCAGCAGTTCAGGGCTTTCTTTTGGCAATCAGCCCCAGCATTTT. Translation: CASSSGLSFGNQPQHF.

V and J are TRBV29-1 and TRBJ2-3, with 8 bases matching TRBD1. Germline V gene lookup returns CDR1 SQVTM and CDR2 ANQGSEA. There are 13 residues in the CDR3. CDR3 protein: CSSRTGSVDTQYF. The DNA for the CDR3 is TGCAGTTCACGGACAGGGTCTGTAGATACGCAGTATTTT.

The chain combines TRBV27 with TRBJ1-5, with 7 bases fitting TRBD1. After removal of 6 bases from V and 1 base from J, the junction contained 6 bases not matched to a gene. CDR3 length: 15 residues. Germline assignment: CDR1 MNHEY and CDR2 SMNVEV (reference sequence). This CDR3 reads CASRKMDRSNQPQHF. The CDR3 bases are TGTGCCAGCAGGAAGATGGACAGGAGCAATCAGCCCCAGCATTTT.

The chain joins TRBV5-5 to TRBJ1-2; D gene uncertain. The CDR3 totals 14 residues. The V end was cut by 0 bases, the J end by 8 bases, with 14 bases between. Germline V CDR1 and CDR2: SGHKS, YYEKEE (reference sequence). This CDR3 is CASSLAPQTGGYTF. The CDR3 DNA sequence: TGTGCCAGCAGCTTGGCACCCCAGACTGGCGGCTACACCTTC.

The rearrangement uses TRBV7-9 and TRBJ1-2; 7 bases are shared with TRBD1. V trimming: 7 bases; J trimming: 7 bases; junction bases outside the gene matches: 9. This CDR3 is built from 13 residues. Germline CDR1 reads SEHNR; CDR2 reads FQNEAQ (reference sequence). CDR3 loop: CASTLLGGLGYTF. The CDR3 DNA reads TGTGCCAGCACGCTGCTAGGGGGCCTTGGCTACACCTTC.

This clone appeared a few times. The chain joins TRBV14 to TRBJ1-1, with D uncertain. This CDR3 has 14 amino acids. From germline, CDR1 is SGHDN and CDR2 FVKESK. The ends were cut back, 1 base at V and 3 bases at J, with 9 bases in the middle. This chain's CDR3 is CASSQARVDTEAFF. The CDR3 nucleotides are TGTGCCAGCAGCCAAGCGAGAGTTGACACTGAAGCTTTCTTT.